This TCR beta chain is from a study of blood T cell repertoires in COVID-19. Study-level information: The United States, Italy and Spain were the sources of the acute and convalescent COVID-19 samples. Sources were T cells, B-cell-depleted T cells, or PBMCs; the material itself was cDNA or gDNA.

In the original analysis: Amplified reference gene primers provided the basis for estimating nucleated cell counts. Assay: immunoSEQ multiplex PCR; the TCRdb copy retains only in-frame clones and omits some. V, J and clone size reflect that table, while D and trimming were determined from the DNA. The table lists 150,000 to 200,000 clones, roughly 91% of them singletons. The J segment lost 7 bases and the V segment lost 0 bases, leaving 5 bases of the junction unmatched. The CDR3 length is 15 residues. Germline V lookup: CDR1 GTSNPN, CDR2 SVGIG (reference sequence). The rearrangement joins TRBV30 to TRBJ2-1; 11 nucleotides line up with TRBD2. This TCR was recovered from a woman aged 50 to 65 with acute or convalescent COVID-19. Sequencing used peripheral blood. CDR3 in amino acids: CAWSVGTSGSNEQFF. In DNA form, the CDR3 reads TGTGCCTGGAGTGTAGGAACTAGCGGGAGTAATGAGCAGTTCTTC.